The table lists the clone carrying this TCR beta chain with a count of one. The antigen is not known. The sample belongs to a study of T cell clones after liver transplantation. Study-wide background: Liver transplant recipients had immunosuppression withdrawal attempted within 2 years. Study observations and caveats: The donor-reactive repertoire was only partly measurable in two subjects, lacking donor cells. Rather than being deleted, graft donor-reactive T cells may have moved into the graft.

Here immunoSEQ multiplex PCR was the method, and the copy in TCRdb shows in-frame clones only, minus some. The repertoire holds some 80,000 clones, 84% seen once, with 2.1% in the top ten. The clonotype was recovered from a human patient who received a liver transplant. Part of the T cell pool may stem from the graft donor. Specimen: CD4+ T cells from blood, collected around 48 months after liver transplant.

CDR3 DNA: TGCGCCAGCAGCTTGGCGGCAGGGAACACCGGGGAGCTGTTTTTT. Protein product: CASSLAAGNTGELFF. The genes are TRBV5-1 and TRBJ2-2; no definite D call. V lost 0 bases and J lost 1, with 7 bases in between. Germline V lookup: CDR1 SGHRS, CDR2 YFSETQ. This CDR3 contains 15 residues.